The T cell receptor (beta chain) described here comes from a study of CD8+CD57+ T cells in acquired aplastic anemia. About the study: An average of 3.2 ug of DNA was obtained from sorted CD4+ and CD8+ cells.

Many counts were recorded for this clonotype. Its antigen is as yet unknown. Genomic DNA was employed as the template in profiling TCR beta VDJ and CDR3. A single record per CDR3 protein comes from TCRdb applying MiXCR to the reads. Altogether hundreds of thousands of distinct CDR3 sequences are present, around a third being singletons, with the ten largest covering under 0.95%. The patients chosen for sequencing had shown expansion of CD8+CD57+ cells (detected by flow cytometry). The diagnosis in all patients was severe acquired aplastic anemia. When blood sampling took place, the patients had received no therapy. General study points: Around 27 was the count of CD8+ CDR3 sequences that patients shared with controls.

This CDR3 is 13 amino acids long. The V end lost 1 base, the J end lost 5 bases, and 9 bases lay between the germline ends. The germline V gene has CDR1 DFQATT and CDR2 SNEGSKA (reference sequence). This rearrangement joins TRBV20-1 to TRBJ1-5; D is ambiguous. The specimen sequenced was sorted CD4+, CD8+, or CD8+CD57+ T cells (not recorded which) from PBMCs. The clonotype was recovered from a human donor with aplastic anemia. The CDR3 region has the DNA TGCAGTGCTAGAGTGACATTGGATCAGCCCCAGCATTTT. It yields the protein CSARVTLDQPQHF.